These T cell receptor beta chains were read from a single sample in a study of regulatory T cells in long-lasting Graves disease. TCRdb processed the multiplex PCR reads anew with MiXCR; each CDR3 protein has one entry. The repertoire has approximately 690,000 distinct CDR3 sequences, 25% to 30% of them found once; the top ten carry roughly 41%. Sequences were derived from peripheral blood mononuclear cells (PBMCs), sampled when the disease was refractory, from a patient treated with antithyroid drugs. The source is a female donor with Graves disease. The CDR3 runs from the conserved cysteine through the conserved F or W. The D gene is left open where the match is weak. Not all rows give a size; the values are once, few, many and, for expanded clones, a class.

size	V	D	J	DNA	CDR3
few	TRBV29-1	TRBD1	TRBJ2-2	TGCAGCGTTACGCGGACAGGGCTCACCGGGGAGCTGTTTTTT	CSVTRTGLTGELFF
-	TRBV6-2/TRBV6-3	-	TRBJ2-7	TGTGCCAGCAGTTACCTCTCGACCCTCCGGACCTACGAGCAGTACTTC	CASSYLSTLRTYEQYF
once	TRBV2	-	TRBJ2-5	TGTGCCAGCAGGGAAGGACACAGCTCAGAGACCCAGTACTTC	CASREGHSSETQYF
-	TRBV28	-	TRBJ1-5	TGTGCCAGCAGTTTAGGTCGGACTTTCAATCAGCCCCAGCATTTT	CASSLGRTFNQPQHF
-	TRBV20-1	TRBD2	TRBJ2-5	TGCAGTGCAGAATCCCGACTAGCGGGAGCCCAAGAGACCCAGTACTTC	CSAESRLAGAQETQYF
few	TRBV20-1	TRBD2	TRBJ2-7	TGCAGTGCTAGAGGGCTAGCGGGACTGTACGAGCAGTACTTC	CSARGLAGLYEQYF
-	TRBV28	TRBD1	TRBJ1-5	TGTGCCAGCAGATTACAGGGGGCCTCAAGCAATCAGCCCCAGCATTTT	CASRLQGASSNQPQHF
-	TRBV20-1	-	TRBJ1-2	TGCAGTGCTAGAGATGCCCAATCGGGCTATGGCTACACCTTC	CSARDAQSGYGYTF
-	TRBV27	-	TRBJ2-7	TGTGCCAGCAGTTTGATCCCGGGACCTAGTATATCTGACGAGCAGTACTTC	CASSLIPGPSISDEQYF
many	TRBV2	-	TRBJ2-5	TGTGCCAGCAGTGAAGTTTGGTCACAGACGGAGACCCAGTACTTC	CASSEVWSQTETQYF
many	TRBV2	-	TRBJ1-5	TGTGCCAGCAGTGTAAATAGCAATCAGCCCCAGCATTTT	CASSVNSNQPQHF
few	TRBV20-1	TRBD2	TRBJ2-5	TGCAGTGCTAGAACTGACCCGGGACTAGCGGGAGTGGGAGAGACCCAGTACTTC	CSARTDPGLAGVGETQYF
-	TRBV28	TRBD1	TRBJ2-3	TGTGCCAGCAGTCCCTCCCGGACAGGGGGTCGGACAGATACGCAGTATTTT	CASSPSRTGGRTDTQYF
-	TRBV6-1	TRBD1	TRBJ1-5	TGTGCCAGCAGTCCTGACAGGGGCCTTCAGCCCCAGCATTTT	CASSPDRGLQPQHF
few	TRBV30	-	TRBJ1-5	TGTGCCTGGAGTGTGTCCAGAAATCAGCCCCAGCATTTT	CAWSVSRNQPQHF
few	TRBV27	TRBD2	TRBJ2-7	TGTGCCAGCAGTTCAAGACTAGCGGACACCTACGAGCAGTACTTC	CASSSRLADTYEQYF
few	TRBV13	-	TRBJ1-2	TGTGCCAGCAGCTTAGAAGGCAGGGTGGGAGCTAACTATGGCTACACCTTC	CASSLEGRVGANYGYTF
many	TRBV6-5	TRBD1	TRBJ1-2	TGTGCCAGCAGTTCCCCAGGGACAGGGAACTATGGCTACACCTTC	CASSSPGTGNYGYTF
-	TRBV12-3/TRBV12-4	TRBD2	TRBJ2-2	TGTGCCAGCAGTTTCAGACTAGCGGGGATGAACACCGGGGAGCTGTTTTTT	CASSFRLAGMNTGELFF
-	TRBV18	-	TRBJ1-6	TGTGCCAGCTCAACTTCGGACAGCTCCTATAATTCACCCCTCCACTTT	CASSTSDSSYNSPLHF
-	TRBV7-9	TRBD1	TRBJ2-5	TGTGCCAGCAGCTCCGACAGGGGGACCCAGTACTTC	CASSSDRGTQYF
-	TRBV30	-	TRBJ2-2	TGTGCCTGGTTGCGGAGGGGAACCGGGGAGCTGTTTTTT	CAWLRRGTGELFF
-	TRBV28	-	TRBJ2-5	TGTGCCAGCAGTGAAATCCGGGGATTGTACCAAGAGACCCAGTACTTC	CASSEIRGLYQETQYF
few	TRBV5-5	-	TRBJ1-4	TGTGCCAGCAGCCACGGGGGGCCTAATGAAAAACTGTTTTTT	CASSHGGPNEKLFF
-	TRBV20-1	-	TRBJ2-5	TGCAGTGCTAGATCGCCCGTGGGAAACCAAGAGACCCAGTACTTC	CSARSPVGNQETQYF
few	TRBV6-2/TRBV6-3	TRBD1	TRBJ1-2	TGTGCCAGCAGTTCCCGGGGACAGGGGGCCCCCTATGGCTACACCTTC	CASSSRGQGAPYGYTF
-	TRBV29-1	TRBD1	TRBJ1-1	TGCAGCGTTGTCGACAGGGGAATGAACACTGAAGCTTTCTTT	CSVVDRGMNTEAFF
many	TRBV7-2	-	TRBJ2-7	TGTGCCAGCAGCTTAGGGAGGGCGGGGGAGCAGTACTTC	CASSLGRAGEQYF
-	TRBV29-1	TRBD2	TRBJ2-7	TGCAGCGTTGGGCTAGCGGAAGGCTACGAGCAGTACTTC	CSVGLAEGYEQYF
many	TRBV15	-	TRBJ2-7	TGTGCCACCAGCAGAGATAGAGCGTTTCACGAGCAGTACTTC	CATSRDRAFHEQYF
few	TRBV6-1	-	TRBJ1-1	TGTGCCAACCAAACGCAACCGGGGCCGAACACTGAAGCTTTCTTT	CANQTQPGPNTEAFF
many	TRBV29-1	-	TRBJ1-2	TGCAGCGTTGACCGGAGAACTACCTATGGCTACACCTTC	CSVDRRTTYGYTF
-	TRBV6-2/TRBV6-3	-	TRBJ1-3	TGTGCCAGCAGTGAACGGGTGCCGTCTGGAAACACCATATATTTT	CASSERVPSGNTIYF
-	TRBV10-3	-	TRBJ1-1	TGTGCCATCAGTTCGGGACAACTCACTGAAGCTTTCTTT	CAISSGQLTEAFF
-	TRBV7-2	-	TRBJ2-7	TGTGCCAGCAGCAACCATCCTGCCAAGCAGTACTTC	CASSNHPAKQYF
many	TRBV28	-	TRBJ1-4	TGTGCCAGCACCGACAGAGATCCTAATGAAAAACTGTTTTTT	CASTDRDPNEKLFF
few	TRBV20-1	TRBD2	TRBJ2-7	TGCAGTGCTAGGAGACGGGAGGGTTCCTACGAGCAGTACTTC	CSARRREGSYEQYF
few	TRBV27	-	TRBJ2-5	TGTGCCAGCAGCGGGCTGGTTGCAAGAGAGACCCAGTACTTC	CASSGLVARETQYF
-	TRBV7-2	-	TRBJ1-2	TGTGCCAGCAGCTTAGCGGACAACACTAATGAGGGCTACACCTTC	CASSLADNTNEGYTF
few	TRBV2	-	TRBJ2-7	TGTGCCAGCAGTCTGGGGCAGGGGATTCGGTACGAGCAGTACTTC	CASSLGQGIRYEQYF
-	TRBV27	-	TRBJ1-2	TGTGCCAGCAGTTTGCGGGGTATCTATGGCTACACCTTC	CASSLRGIYGYTF
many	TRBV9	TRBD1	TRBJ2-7	TGTGCCAGCAGTGCTGGACAGGGGCGGTACGAGCAGTACTTC	CASSAGQGRYEQYF
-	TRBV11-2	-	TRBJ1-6	TGTGCCAGCAGCTTAGAGTGGTCCTATAATTCACCCCTCCACTTT	CASSLEWSYNSPLHF
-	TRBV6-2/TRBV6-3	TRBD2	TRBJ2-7	TGTGCCAGCAGCCCCAGGGTAGCGGGAGGCTCCTACTACGAGCAGTACTTC	CASSPRVAGGSYYEQYF
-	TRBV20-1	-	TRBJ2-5	TGCTCACGGACGGGGGAGGCAGAGACCCAGTACTTC	CSRTGEAETQYF
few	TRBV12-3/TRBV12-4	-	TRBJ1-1	TGTGCCAGCAGCTTGGCATGGACTGAAGCTTTCTTT	CASSLAWTEAFF
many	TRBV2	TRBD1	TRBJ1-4	TGTGCCAGCAACCTAGACAGGGGACGTGAAAAACTGTTTTTT	CASNLDRGREKLFF
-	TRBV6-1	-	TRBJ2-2	TGTGCCAGCAGACAGAACCTGAACACCGGGGAGCTGTTTTTT	CASRQNLNTGELFF
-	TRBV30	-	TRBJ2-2	TGTGCCTCTGACAAAGGGGGTCGGTGGGGGGAGCTGTTTTTT	CASDKGGRWGELFF
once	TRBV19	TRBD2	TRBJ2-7	TGTGCCAGTAGTCCTAGCGGGATCCCCCACGAGCAGTACTTC	CASSPSGIPHEQYF
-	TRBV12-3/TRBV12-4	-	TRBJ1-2	TGTGCCAACAGCCAGGGGCATACCGAGAATGGCTACACCTTC	CANSQGHTENGYTF
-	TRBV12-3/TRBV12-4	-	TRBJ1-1	TGTGCCAGCAGATTGACAGTTGGGGGAGGGGCTGAAGCTTTCTTT	CASRLTVGGGAEAFF
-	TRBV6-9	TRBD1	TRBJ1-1	TGTGCCAGCAGTTACTTGAGGACAGGGGCCATGAACACTGAAGCTTTCTTT	CASSYLRTGAMNTEAFF
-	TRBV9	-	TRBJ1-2	TGTGCCAGCAGCGTAGAGGAGGGAAACTATGGCTACACCTTC	CASSVEEGNYGYTF